Shown below are 20 T cell receptor beta chains from a single sample sequenced in a study of CD8 T cell repertoires and HIV-1 epitope variants (dated by TCRdb to 2018 to 2021). Libraries were made using the immunoSEQ multiplex PCR assay. Here the immuneACCESS table is served through TCRdb, limited to in-frame sequences with V and J called. Missing clones are a known gap in these copies; in checked studies unresolved V genes cover under half, and the rest lacks a known reason. This sample is represented by over 5,500 clones; about three fifths of them were singletons. Clones ranked in the top ten supply about 41% of the sample. These receptors have no identified antigens. Sequencing used cultured CD8+ T cells derived from PBMCs. All receptors derive from a male donor with HIV.

This chain uses TRBV27 with TRBJ2-7, with TRBD1 identical over 8 bases. V lost 6 bases to trimming and J lost 7 bases; unmatched junction nucleotides: 5. This CDR3 region has 12 residues. Germline CDR1 MNHEY, CDR2 SMNVEV (reference sequence). The CDR3 reads CASRQGAREQYF. CDR3 sequence (DNA): TGTGCCAGCAGGCAGGGGGCACGGGAGCAGTACTTC.

This clone was seen more than once but under ten times. J is TRBJ2-7 and V is TRBV4-3; TRBD1 aligns across 10 bases. CDR3 length: 16 amino acids. Germline V gene lookup returns CDR1 LGHNA and CDR2 YSLEER. J lost 1 base, V lost 3 bases, and 6 bases had no gene match. In nucleotides, the CDR3 is TGCGCCAGCAGCCATTCCGGGACAGGGGAATCCTACGAGCAGTACTTC. It encodes CASSHSGTGESYEQYF.

This clone was counted only a few times. The rearrangement joins TRBV18 to TRBJ2-2; D is tentatively TRBD1 or TRBD2 (5 bases each). There are 15 residues in the CDR3. Germline CDR1 KGHSH, CDR2 LQKENI. The V and J ends lost 3 bases and 4 bases respectively, with 12 bases between them. For the CDR3, the DNA is TGTGCCAGCTCACCGGGGGACGGAATCACCGGGGAGCTGTTTTTT. Protein: CASSPGDGITGELFF.

This chain links TRBV9 with TRBJ1-5, with unresolved D. The CDR3 totals 13 residues. CDR1 and CDR2 (germline): SGDLS, YYNGEE. The V end lost 0 bases, the J end lost 12 bases, and 13 bases lay between the germline ends. CDR3 nucleotide sequence: TGTGCCAGCAGCGTAGAATCGGGAGGGTTCCAGCATTTT. Translation: CASSVESGGFQHF.

Here the CDR3 DNA reads TGCGCCAGCAGCCAAGATCCGAAGAACACTGAAGCTTTCTTT. Protein: CASSQDPKNTEAFF. The V and J genes are TRBV4-3 and TRBJ1-1, with no clear D. The V gene lost 0 bases and the J gene lost 1 base, with 6 bases spanning the gap. The CDR3 totals 14 residues. The germline V gene encodes CDR1 LGHNA and CDR2 YSLEER.

The chain links TRBV28 to TRBJ2-1; possible D gene TRBD2, 5 bases. Per the germline V gene, CDR1 is MDHEN and CDR2 is SYDVKM. The CDR3 runs to 11 residues. The V end lost 4 bases, the J end lost 8 bases, and 6 bases lay between the germline ends. DNA of the CDR3: TGTGCCAGCAGTTCGGAGGATGAGCAGTTCTTC. Translated, it gives CASSSEDEQFF.

The chain has TRBV7-2 and TRBJ1-1, with D possibly being TRBD1 (6 bases). The CDR3 has 12 amino acids. Germline CDR1 and CDR2: SGHTA and FQGNSA. Trimming left V 0 bases short and J 7 bases short, with 6 bases between. The CDR3 region is CASSLAQGEAFF. For the CDR3, the DNA is TGTGCCAGCAGCTTAGCACAGGGTGAAGCTTTCTTT.

This chain connects TRBV30 to TRBJ1-2, with D unresolved. The CDR3 contains 14 residues. Between the trimmed V and J ends, which lost 0 bases and 4 bases, there was a span of 12 bases. Germline V gene lookup returns CDR1 GTSNPN and CDR2 SVGIG (reference sequence). In nucleotides, the CDR3 is TGTGCCTGGAGTGTCCTGAGTTTTGGCTATGGCTACACCTTC. Translated: CAWSVLSFGYGYTF.

The gene calls are TRBV6-5 and TRBJ2-3; D might be TRBD2 (6 bases). CDR1 is MNHEY and CDR2 is SVGAGI in the germline V gene. The V end lost 2 bases, the J end lost 0 bases, and 12 bases lay between the germline ends. The length of the CDR3 is 16 residues. In nucleotides, the CDR3 is TGTGCCAGCAGTTACCTTGGGACTTCTAGCACAGATACGCAGTATTTT. This encodes CASSYLGTSSTDTQYF.

This clone was seen only a few times. This chain links TRBV7-8 with TRBJ1-5; 7 bases line up with TRBD1. This CDR3 spans 14 amino acids. With 5 bases clipped from V and 5 bases from J, the junction kept 6 bases outside the gene matches. The germline CDR1 and CDR2 sequences are SGHVS and FQNEAQ. CDR3 in amino acids: CASSAGTVYQPQHF. CDR3 bases: TGTGCCAGCAGCGCTGGGACAGTCTATCAGCCCCAGCATTTT.

The J gene is TRBJ2-7, the V gene TRBV6-4; D unclear. Between the trimmed V and J ends, which lost 5 bases and 2 bases, there was a span of 13 bases. Germline V gene lookup returns CDR1 MRHNA and CDR2 SNTAGT. This CDR3 is built from 14 residues. CDR3: CASSSDVSAYEQYF. CDR3 nucleotide sequence: TGTGCCAGCAGTTCAGATGTCTCGGCCTACGAGCAGTACTTC.

In DNA, the CDR3 is TGTGCCAGTACGCTGGGCAATCAGCCCCAGCATTTT. It codes for CASTLGNQPQHF. This chain connects TRBV19 to TRBJ1-5; the D is unclear. Trimming removed 7 bases at V and 2 bases at J, with 6 bases between. The CDR3 extends over 12 amino acids. Germline loops: CDR1 LNHDA, CDR2 SQIVND (reference sequence).

The gene calls are TRBV28 and TRBJ2-7; D may match TRBD1 or TRBD2 (5 bases each). Trimming pared 4 bases from V and 3 bases from J, leaving 19 bases between. Germline loops: CDR1 MDHEN, CDR2 SYDVKM. There are 16 residues in the CDR3. This CDR3 reads CASSSRGRDPDYEQYF. The DNA for the CDR3 is TGTGCCAGCAGTTCCCGCGGCCGGGACCCCGACTACGAGCAGTACTTC.

The chain combines TRBV7-2 with TRBJ1-2, with D maybe TRBD1 (5 bases). V lost 4 bases to trimming and J lost 8 bases, with 17 bases between them. CDR1 is SGHTA, CDR2 FQGNSA, per germline. The CDR3 contains 14 residues. The CDR3 here is CASSSGLIMGGYTF. CDR3 nucleotides: TGTGCCAGCAGCTCGGGACTAATCATGGGCGGCTACACCTTC.

The V gene is TRBV14, the J gene TRBJ2-2, with D possibly being TRBD2 (5 bases). Between the trimmed V and J ends, which lost 5 bases and 1 base, there was a span of 8 bases. Germline CDR1 is SGHDN and CDR2 is FVKESK. CDR3 length: 14 amino acids. The CDR3 protein is CASSWTQNTGELFF. The CDR3 nucleotides read TGTGCCAGCAGCTGGACTCAGAACACCGGGGAGCTGTTTTTT.

This sequence joins TRBV11-1 and TRBJ2-7; D is ambiguous. Between the trimmed V and J ends, which lost 5 bases and 4 bases, there was a span of 15 bases. The CDR3 is 14 residues long. CDR1 SGHAT and CDR2 FQDESV come from the germline V gene (reference sequence). The CDR3 is CASSPEYTGYEQYF. CDR3 nucleotides: TGTGCCAGCAGCCCCGAGTACACCGGTTACGAGCAGTACTTC. Full variable domain (missing parts from reference TRBV11-1 and TRBJ2-7): EAEVAQSPRYKITEKSQAVAFWCDPISGHATLYWYRQILGQGPELLVQFQDESVVDDSQLPKDRFSAERLKGVDSTLKIQPAELGDSAMYLCASSPEYTGYEQYFGPGTRLTVT.

The rearrangement joins TRBV6-5 to TRBJ2-7; D is undetermined. Germline assignment: CDR1 MNHEY and CDR2 SVGAGI. This CDR3 comprises 15 residues. Deletions cut 7 bases from V and 5 bases from J, with 21 bases between. The CDR3 loop reads CASNPDRWSRDEQYF. CDR3 nucleotide sequence: TGTGCCAGCAACCCCGATCGCTGGAGTCGCGACGAGCAGTACTTC.

The chain combines TRBV27 with TRBJ2-1; 11 bases fit TRBD1. The CDR3 loop spans 16 amino acids. Germline V CDR1 and CDR2: MNHEY, SMNVEV (reference sequence). After removal of 5 bases from V and 5 bases from J, the junction contained 8 bases not matched to a gene. CDR3 in amino acids: CASSGVWTGGHNEQFF. As DNA, the CDR3 is TGTGCCAGCAGTGGAGTATGGACAGGGGGCCACAATGAGCAGTTCTTC.

Regarding this clone: A junction boundary mismatches the germline segment, possibly from a read error. The chain recombines TRBV27 with TRBJ2-1; 12 bases line up with TRBD2. This CDR3 spans 15 amino acids. Germline V gene data show CDR1 as MNHEY and CDR2 as SMNVEV (reference sequence). CDR3 DNA: TGTGCCAGCACTTTACTAGCGGGGGGCCCTAATGAGCAGTTCTTC. Translation gives CASTLLAGGPNEQFF.

V usage is TRBV18 and J usage is TRBJ2-3; 10 bases match TRBD1. The germline V gene has CDR1 KGHSH and CDR2 LQKENI. Trimming took 5 bases from V and 1 from J; bases not matched to a gene: 3. This CDR3 region has 15 residues. CDR3 loop: CASSDRGRGTDTQYF. CDR3 nucleotide sequence: TGTGCCAGCTCAGACAGGGGGCGGGGCACAGATACGCAGTATTTT.